This T cell receptor beta chain was sequenced in a study of T cells after posttransplantation cyclophosphamide. Deletions cut 3 bases from V and 1 base from J, with 10 bases between. Germline V CDR1 and CDR2: SGDLS, YYNGEE. The CDR3 runs 14 residues. Profiling relied on immunoSEQ multiplex PCR, and the TCRdb table lists in-frame clones only, not all of them. Here the sample spans just over 65,000 clones, 90% to 95% being singletons. General study results and limits: Later post-transplant blood repertoires were often dominated by donor CD8+ memory clones.

This related bone marrow graft donor gave peripheral blood on the day of marrow donation. Comments on this clone: What it binds is not known.

The material sequenced was PBMCs. J is TRBJ1-1 and V is TRBV9, with D maybe TRBD1 (5 bases). The receptor's source is a woman aged 25 to 39 in good health and a related stem cell transplant donor. The CDR3, as DNA: TGTGCCAGCAGCGCACCTCAGGGGAACACTGAAGCTTTCTTT. Amino acids: CASSAPQGNTEAFF.